The 4 T cell receptor beta chains given below trace back to one sample, sequenced in a study of technical replicates of blood from a handful of donors. Data came from immunoSEQ multiplex PCR; TCRdb stores just in-frame clones and leaves some out. In the table there are some 70,000 clones, roughly nine tenths of which are singletons. Source material: PBMCs. The receptors originated from a human donor in good health. Some clones in this sample may be carry-over from other donors' samples.

In its sample, this clone was seen once. V and J are TRBV4-1 and TRBJ2-1, with D hard to call. This CDR3 comprises 15 residues. V lost 3 bases and J 0 bases, leaving 9 bases between the germline ends. Germline-derived CDR1 and CDR2 are MGHRA and YSYEKL. The CDR3 region has the DNA TGCGCCAGCAGCCACCGGTCGAGCTCCTACAATGAGCAGTTCTTC. It specifies CASSHRSSSYNEQFF.

V usage is TRBV27 and J usage is TRBJ2-7; 7 bases match TRBD1. The trim removed 3 bases at V and 0 bases at J, leaving 14 bases unmatched. In germline, CDR1 is MNHEY, CDR2 SMNVEV (reference sequence). The CDR3 spans 18 residues. CDR3 protein: CASSFRIRQGESSYEQYF. The CDR3 bases are TGTGCCAGCAGTTTCCGCATAAGGCAGGGGGAGAGCTCCTACGAGCAGTACTTC.

V gene TRBV5-8 combines with J gene TRBJ1-2, with D possibly matching TRBD1 (5 bases). V was cut by 4 bases and J by 4 bases, with 14 bases left in between. CDR1 and CDR2 from the germline V gene are SGHTS and YDEGEE. The length of the CDR3 is 14 residues. The CDR3 is CASSNPGIGYGYTF. The CDR3 coding sequence is TGTGCCAGCAGCAACCCAGGGATCGGCTATGGCTACACCTTC.

This chain uses TRBV19 with TRBJ2-3; 9 bases are shared with TRBD2. This CDR3 has 15 amino acids. With V trimmed by 8 bases and J by 3 bases, 9 bases remained unmatched. Germline V gene sequence: CDR1 LNHDA, CDR2 SQIVND (reference sequence). The CDR3 nucleotides read TGTGCCAGTCTCCCCTCTAGCGGGGCGACAGATACGCAGTATTTT. It specifies CASLPSSGATDTQYF.